The clone carrying this T cell receptor beta chain was observed at least ten times. Antigen specificity is unknown. Germline CDR1 is MNHNS and CDR2 is SASEGT. V was clipped by 6 bases and J by 6 bases, with 9 bases between them. CDR3 size: 13 residues. The record originates from a study of Graves' ophthalmopathy and Graves' hyperthyroidism. Ophthalmopathy-affected donors exhibited moderate-to-severe activity, CAS ≥3, NOSPECS ≥4, and duration under 3 months. Physicians reached a diagnosis by relying on clinical symptoms, serum thyroxine, TRAb, thyroid ultrasound and orbital computed tomography. Amplification targeted the TCR beta CDR3 regions, with RNA transcripts as the source material. The authors performed first-round RT-PCR with HTBI primers and then a second-round multiplex PCR. TCRdb itself ran the multiplex PCR reads through MiXCR, one entry per CDR3 protein. The sample contains about 480,000 distinct CDR3 sequences, under 15% of which appear only once.

Points from the study as a whole: In predicting ophthalmopathy progression, the model reached about 69% sensitivity and 72% to 85% specificity.

The clonotype originates from a woman aged 25 to 39 with Graves' ophthalmopathy. The sequenced sample consisted of blood. The chain employs TRBV6-1 and TRBJ1-6, with D perhaps matching TRBD1 (6 bases). The CDR3 DNA reads as TGTGCCAGCAGCCGGACAGTTAATTCACCCCTCCACTTT. It is translated as CASSRTVNSPLHF.